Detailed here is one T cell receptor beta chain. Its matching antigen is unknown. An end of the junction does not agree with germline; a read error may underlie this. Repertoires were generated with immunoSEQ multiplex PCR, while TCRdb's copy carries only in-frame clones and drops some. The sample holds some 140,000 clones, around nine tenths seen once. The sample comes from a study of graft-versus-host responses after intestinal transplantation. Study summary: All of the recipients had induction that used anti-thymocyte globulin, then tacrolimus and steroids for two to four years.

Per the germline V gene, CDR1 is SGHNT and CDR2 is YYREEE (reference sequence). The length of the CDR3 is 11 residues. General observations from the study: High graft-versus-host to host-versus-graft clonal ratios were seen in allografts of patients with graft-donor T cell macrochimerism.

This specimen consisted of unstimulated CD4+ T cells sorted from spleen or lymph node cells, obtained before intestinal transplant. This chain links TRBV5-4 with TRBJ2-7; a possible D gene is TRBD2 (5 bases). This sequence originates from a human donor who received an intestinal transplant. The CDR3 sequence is CASSSGPERDF. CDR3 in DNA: TGTGCCAGCAGCTCCGGGCCCGAGAGGGACTTC.